The clone carrying this TCR beta chain has more than one count but fewer than ten. Its matching antigen is unknown. Reverse transcription of all isolated RNA meant that expressed TCRB transcripts were sequenced. The repertoire was sequenced with immunoSEQ multiplex PCR; TCRdb's copy has only in-frame clones and lacks some. Here the sample spans hundreds of thousands of clones, about 15% being singletons. Germline V lookup: CDR1 SGHTA, CDR2 FQGNSA. V was clipped by 5 bases and J by 8 bases; unmatched bases: 14. The CDR3 covers 15 residues. The data were obtained in a study of beta chain features in type 1 diabetes. Study-level points and caveats: Type 1 diabetes patients had TCRB CDR3s that were shorter (moderately but significantly so) in all four CD4+ subsets.

Input material: naive CD4+ T cells from blood. V and J are TRBV7-2 and TRBJ1-2; TRBD1 matches at 7 bases. This clonotype was sampled from a man aged 30 to 39 in good health. The CDR3 is CASSPLVTGLSGYTF. DNA of the CDR3: TGTGCCAGCAGCCCCCTCGTGACAGGGCTGAGCGGCTACACCTTC.